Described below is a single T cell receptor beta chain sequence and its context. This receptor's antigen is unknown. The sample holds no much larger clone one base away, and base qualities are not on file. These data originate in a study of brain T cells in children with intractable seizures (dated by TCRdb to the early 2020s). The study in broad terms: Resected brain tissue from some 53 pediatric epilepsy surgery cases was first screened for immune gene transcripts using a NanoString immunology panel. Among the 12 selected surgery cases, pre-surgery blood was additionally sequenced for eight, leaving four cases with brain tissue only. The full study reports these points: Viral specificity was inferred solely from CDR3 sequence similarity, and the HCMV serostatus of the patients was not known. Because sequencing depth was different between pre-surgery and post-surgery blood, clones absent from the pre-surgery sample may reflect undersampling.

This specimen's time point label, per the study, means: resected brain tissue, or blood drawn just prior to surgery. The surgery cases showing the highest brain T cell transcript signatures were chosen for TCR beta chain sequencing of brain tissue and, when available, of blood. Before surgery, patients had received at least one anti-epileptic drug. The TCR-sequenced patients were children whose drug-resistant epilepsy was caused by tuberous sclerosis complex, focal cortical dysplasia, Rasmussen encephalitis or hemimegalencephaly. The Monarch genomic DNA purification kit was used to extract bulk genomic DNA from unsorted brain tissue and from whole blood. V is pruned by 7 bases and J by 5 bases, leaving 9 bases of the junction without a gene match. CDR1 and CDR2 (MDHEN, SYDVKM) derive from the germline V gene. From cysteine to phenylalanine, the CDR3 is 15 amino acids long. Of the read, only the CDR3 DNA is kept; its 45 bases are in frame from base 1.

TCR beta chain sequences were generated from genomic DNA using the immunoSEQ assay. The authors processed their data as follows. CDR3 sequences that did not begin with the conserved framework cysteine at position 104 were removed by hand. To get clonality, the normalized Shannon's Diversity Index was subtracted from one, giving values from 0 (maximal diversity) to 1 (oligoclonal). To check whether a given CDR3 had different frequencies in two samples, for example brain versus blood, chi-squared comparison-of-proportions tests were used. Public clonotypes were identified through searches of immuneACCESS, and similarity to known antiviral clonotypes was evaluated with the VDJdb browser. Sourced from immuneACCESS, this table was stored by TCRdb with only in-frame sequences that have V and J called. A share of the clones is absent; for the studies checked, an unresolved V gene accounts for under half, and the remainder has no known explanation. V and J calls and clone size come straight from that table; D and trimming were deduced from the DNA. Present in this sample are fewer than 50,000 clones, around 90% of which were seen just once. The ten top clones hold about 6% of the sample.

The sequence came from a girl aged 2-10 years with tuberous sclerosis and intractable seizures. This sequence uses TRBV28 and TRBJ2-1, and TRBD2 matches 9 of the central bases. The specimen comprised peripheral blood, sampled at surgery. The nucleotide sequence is TGTGCCAGCACCCTGACTAGCGGTGGTCACAATGAGCAGTTCTTC. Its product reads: CASTLTSGGHNEQFF.